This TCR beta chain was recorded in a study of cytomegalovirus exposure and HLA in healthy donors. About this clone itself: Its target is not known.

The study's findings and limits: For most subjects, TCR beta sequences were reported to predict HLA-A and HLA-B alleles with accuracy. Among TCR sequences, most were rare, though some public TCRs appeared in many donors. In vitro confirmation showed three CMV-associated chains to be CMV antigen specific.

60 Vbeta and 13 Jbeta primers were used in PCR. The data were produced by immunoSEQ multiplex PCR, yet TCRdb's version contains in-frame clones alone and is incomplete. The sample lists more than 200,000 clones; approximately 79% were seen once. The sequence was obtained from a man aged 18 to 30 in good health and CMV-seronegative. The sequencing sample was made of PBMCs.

The CDR3 sequence is CASSLGPTSADTQYF. The DNA for the CDR3 is TGTGCCAGCAGCTTAGGGCCCACTAGCGCAGATACGCAGTATTTT. The chain links TRBV11-3 to TRBJ2-3, with TRBD2 matching 7 bases. V shed 1 base, J shed 4 bases, and the junction held 5 bases outside the gene matches. CDR1 is SGHNT, CDR2 YENEEA, per germline. The CDR3 is 15 residues long.